This TCR beta chain was retrieved from a study of identical twins. As to this clonotype: Its antigen is not known.

cDNA carried unique molecular identifiers, and a universal primer site was added by template switching. TCRdb processed the 5' RACE reads anew with MiXCR; each CDR3 protein has one entry. The table has fewer than 500,000 distinct CDR3 sequences, 14% seen once. V was clipped by 6 bases and J by 5 bases, with 8 bases between them. From germline, CDR1 is SGHTA and CDR2 FQGNSA. This CDR3 spans 11 amino acids. Study-wide findings and caveats: Model-predicted out-of-frame TCR alpha sharing fell below observed values in monozygotic twins. Invariant MAIT and iNKT cells could partly confound zero-insertion analyses. Weaker excess sharing between twins was seen in beta out-of-frame sequences.

These data are also associated with another study on yellow fever vaccine responses in identical twins.

Sequencing was performed on CD4+ T cells sorted from blood. This sequence joins TRBV7-2 and TRBJ2-7, with a tentative D call TRBD2 (5 bases). This receptor was taken from a woman aged 18-29 years in good health. CDR3 DNA sequence: TGTGCCAGCAGTTCCGGGGACGAGCAGTACTTC. Protein: CASSSGDEQYF.